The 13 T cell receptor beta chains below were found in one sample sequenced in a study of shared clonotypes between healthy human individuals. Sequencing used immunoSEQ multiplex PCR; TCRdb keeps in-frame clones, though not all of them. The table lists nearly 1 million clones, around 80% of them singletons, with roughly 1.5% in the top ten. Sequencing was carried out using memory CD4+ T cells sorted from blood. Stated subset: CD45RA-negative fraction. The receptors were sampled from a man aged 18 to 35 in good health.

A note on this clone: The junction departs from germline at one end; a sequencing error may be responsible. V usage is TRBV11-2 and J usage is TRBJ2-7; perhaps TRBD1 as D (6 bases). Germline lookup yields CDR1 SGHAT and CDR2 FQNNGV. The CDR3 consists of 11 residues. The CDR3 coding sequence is TGTGCCAGCAGCTTAGCCGAAGGACAGCACTTC. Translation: CASSLAEGQHF.

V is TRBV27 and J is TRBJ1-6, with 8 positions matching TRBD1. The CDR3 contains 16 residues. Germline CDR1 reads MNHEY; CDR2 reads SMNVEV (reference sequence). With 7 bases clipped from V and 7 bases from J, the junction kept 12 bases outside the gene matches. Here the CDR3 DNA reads TGTGCCAGCACCCAGGGGGCGCGCGTGGGGAATTCACCCCTCCACTTT. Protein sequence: CASTQGARVGNSPLHF.

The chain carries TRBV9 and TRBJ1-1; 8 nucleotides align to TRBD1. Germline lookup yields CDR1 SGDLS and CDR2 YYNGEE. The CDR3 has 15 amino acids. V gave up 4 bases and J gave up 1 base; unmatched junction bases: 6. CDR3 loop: CASSPWTGTNTEAFF. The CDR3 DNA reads TGTGCCAGCAGCCCCTGGACAGGGACGAACACTGAAGCTTTCTTT.

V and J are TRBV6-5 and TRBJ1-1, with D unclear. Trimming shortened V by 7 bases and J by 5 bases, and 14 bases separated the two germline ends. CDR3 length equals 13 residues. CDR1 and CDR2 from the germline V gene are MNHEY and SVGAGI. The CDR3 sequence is CASTSRAKTEAFF. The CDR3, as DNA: TGTGCCAGCACGTCTAGGGCCAAGACTGAAGCTTTCTTT.

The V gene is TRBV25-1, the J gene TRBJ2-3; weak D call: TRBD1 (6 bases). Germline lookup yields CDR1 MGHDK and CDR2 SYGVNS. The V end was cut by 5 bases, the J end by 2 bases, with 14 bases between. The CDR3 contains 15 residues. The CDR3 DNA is TGTGCCAGCAGTTCACACGAGGGGGTCACAGATACGCAGTATTTT. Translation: CASSSHEGVTDTQYF.

The CDR3 spells CASSPGLNTEAFF. CDR3 nucleotides: TGTGCCAGCAGCCCGGGACTTAACACTGAAGCTTTCTTT. This chain links TRBV9 with TRBJ1-1; D may be TRBD1 (5 bases). V was trimmed by 4 bases and J by 2 bases, leaving 9 bases between them. This CDR3 is 13 amino acids long. The germline CDR1 and CDR2 sequences are SGDLS and YYNGEE. The full variable domain, completed using reference TRBV9 and TRBJ1-1, is DSGVTQTPKHLITATGQRVTLRCSPRSGDLSVYWYQQSLDQGLQFLIQYYNGEERAKGNILERFSAQQFPDLHSELNLSSLELGDSALYFCASSPGLNTEAFFGQGTRLTVV.

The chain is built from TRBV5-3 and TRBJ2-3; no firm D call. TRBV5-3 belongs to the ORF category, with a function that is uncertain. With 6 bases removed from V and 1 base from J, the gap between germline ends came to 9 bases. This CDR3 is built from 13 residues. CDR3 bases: TGTGCCAGAAATTGTGCACGCACAGATACGCAGTATTTT. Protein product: CARNCARTDTQYF.

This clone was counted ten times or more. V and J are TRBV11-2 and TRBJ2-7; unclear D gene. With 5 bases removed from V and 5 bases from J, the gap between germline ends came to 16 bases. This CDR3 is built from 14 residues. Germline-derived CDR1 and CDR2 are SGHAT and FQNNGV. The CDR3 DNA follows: TGTGCCAGCAGCCAGAGGTCGGAAGGGAACGAGCAGTACTTC. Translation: CASSQRSEGNEQYF. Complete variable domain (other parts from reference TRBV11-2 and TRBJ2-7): EAGVAQSPRYKIIEKRQSVAFWCNPISGHATLYWYQQILGQGPKLLIQFQNNGVVDDSQLPKDRFSAERLKGVDSTLKIQPAKLEDSAVYLCASSQRSEGNEQYFGPGTRLTVT.

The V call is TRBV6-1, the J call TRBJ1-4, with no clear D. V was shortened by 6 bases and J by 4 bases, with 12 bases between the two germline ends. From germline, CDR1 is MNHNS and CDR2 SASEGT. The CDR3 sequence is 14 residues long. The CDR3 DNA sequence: TGTGCCAGCAGCCCCGGGGAACTTAATGAAAAACTGTTTTTT. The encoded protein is CASSPGELNEKLFF.

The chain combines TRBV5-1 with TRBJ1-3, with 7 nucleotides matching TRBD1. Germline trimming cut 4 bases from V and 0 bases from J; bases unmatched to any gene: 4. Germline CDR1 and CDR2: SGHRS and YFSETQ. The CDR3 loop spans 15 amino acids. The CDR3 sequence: CASSPTGDSGNTIYF. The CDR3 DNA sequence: TGCGCCAGCAGCCCTACAGGGGACTCTGGAAACACCATATATTTT.

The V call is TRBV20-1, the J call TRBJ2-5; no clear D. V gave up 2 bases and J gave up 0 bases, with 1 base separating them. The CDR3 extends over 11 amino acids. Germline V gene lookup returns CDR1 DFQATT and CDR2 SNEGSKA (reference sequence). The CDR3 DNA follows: TGCAGTGCTAGACACCAAGAGACCCAGTACTTC. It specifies CSARHQETQYF.

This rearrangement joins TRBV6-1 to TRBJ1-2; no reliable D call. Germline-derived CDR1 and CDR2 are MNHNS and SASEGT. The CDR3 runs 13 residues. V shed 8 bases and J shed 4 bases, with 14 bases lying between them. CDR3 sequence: CASADLAIYGYTF. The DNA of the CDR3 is TGTGCCAGCGCAGACTTAGCTATCTATGGCTACACCTTC.

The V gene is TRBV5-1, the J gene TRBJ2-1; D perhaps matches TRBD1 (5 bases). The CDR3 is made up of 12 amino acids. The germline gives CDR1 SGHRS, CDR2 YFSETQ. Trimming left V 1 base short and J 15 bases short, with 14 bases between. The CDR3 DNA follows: TGCGCCAGCAGCTTGTATGAGCAGGGTCCGTTCTTC. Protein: CASSLYEQGPFF.